The sequence of this T cell receptor beta chain was determined in a study of T cell changes during pregnancy in multiple sclerosis. V lost 3 bases, J lost 5 bases, and 8 bases stayed unmatched. Germline V gene sequence: CDR1 SGHNT, CDR2 YYREEE (reference sequence). The length of the CDR3 is 15 residues. The method was immunoSEQ multiplex PCR; TCRdb's version includes in-frame clones alone and lacks a portion of them. The data hold under 30,000 clones, with roughly 91% observed a single time. The sample holds one count of this clone. V usage is TRBV5-4 and J usage is TRBJ2-5, with 9 bases lining up with TRBD1. The source was CD4+ T cells from peripheral blood mononuclear cells, collected in the first trimester of pregnancy. This receptor was taken from a female donor in good health, enrolled as a control in a pregnancy study. CDR3: CASSSPGQGGETQYF. CDR3 coding DNA: TGTGCCAGCAGCTCGCCGGGACAGGGCGGGGAGACCCAGTACTTC.